The following is a TCR beta chain sequence with its context. The antigen remains unidentified. The sample belongs to a study of human versus mouse CDR3 diversity and MHC coevolution. Findings and limits, study-wide: Roughly 6 MHC II alleles selected the human T cells. Compared with mice, human CDR3s carried more deletions and insertions on average.

The CDR3 sequence is 14 residues long. V was pared by 5 bases and J by 0 bases, with 4 bases of the junction left unmatched. CDR1 is KGHSH and CDR2 is LQKENI in the germline V gene. Naive CD4 T cells, CD45RO-negative and CD62L-positive, were flow-sorted from PBMCs. TCRdb's table, derived via immunoSEQ multiplex PCR, lists solely in-frame clones and lacks some. The sample consists of about 81,000 clones, roughly 95% of them appearing once. Sequenced sample: naive CD4+ T cells from blood. Subset given: CD45RO-negative CD62L-positive naive CD4 T cells. This sequence originates from a person aged 25 to 69 in good health. The rearrangement links TRBV18 to TRBJ2-7; 7 nucleotides agree with TRBD2. CDR3 sequence (DNA): TGTGCCAGCTCAAGGGCTAGCGGCTCCTACGAGCAGTACTTC. Translating gives CASSRASGSYEQYF.